The 22 T cell receptor beta chains listed next were all sequenced from one sample in a study of blood T cell repertoires in COVID-19. Here immunoSEQ multiplex PCR was the method, and the copy in TCRdb shows in-frame clones only, minus some. The table includes roughly 87,000 clones, roughly 86% detected once. Sequenced sample: peripheral blood. Source of these receptors: a man aged 50 or older with active COVID-19.

This chain links TRBV5-6 with TRBJ2-5; the D gene is possibly TRBD1 (5 bases). The CDR3 extends over 15 amino acids. Trimming took off 2 bases at V and 2 bases at J, with 13 bases between the two ends. The germline V gene has CDR1 SGHDT and CDR2 YYEEEE. CDR3 residues: CASSFFDSQQETQYF. The DNA of the CDR3 is TGTGCCAGCAGCTTTTTCGACAGCCAGCAAGAGACCCAGTACTTC.

The chain links TRBV27 to TRBJ1-1; TRBD1 agrees at 8 bases. Germline CDR1 is MNHEY and CDR2 is SMNVEV (reference sequence). V was pared by 0 bases and J by 1 base, with 4 bases of the junction left unmatched. The CDR3 extends over 16 amino acids. In DNA form, the CDR3 reads TGTGCCAGCAGTTTATCCGGACAGGGCCGGAACACTGAAGCTTTCTTT. This sequence encodes CASSLSGQGRNTEAFF.

The rearrangement links TRBV6-1 to TRBJ2-3, with 7 bases that match TRBD1. With V trimmed by 3 bases and J by 0 bases, 0 bases remained unmatched. Germline loops: CDR1 MNHNS, CDR2 SASEGT. The CDR3 is made up of 14 amino acids. The CDR3 nucleotides are TGTGCCAGCAGTGACAGGGGGAGCACAGATACGCAGTATTTT. Translated, it gives CASSDRGSTDTQYF.

The chain couples TRBV7-8 to TRBJ1-4, with D unclear. This CDR3 is 15 amino acids long. Between the trimmed V and J ends, which lost 5 bases and 0 bases, there was a span of 10 bases. Germline CDR1 is SGHVS and CDR2 is FQNEAQ. The CDR3 region is CASSPPRATNEKLFF. DNA for the CDR3: TGTGCCAGCAGCCCCCCCCGTGCAACTAATGAAAAACTGTTTTTT.

The chain joins TRBV5-4 to TRBJ2-7; TRBD1 matches at 10 bases. This CDR3 has 14 amino acids. V lost 6 bases to trimming and J lost 4 bases; unmatched junction nucleotides: 7. In germline, CDR1 is SGHNT, CDR2 YYREEE (reference sequence). CDR3 in amino acids: CASISPGQGYEQYF. Written as DNA, the CDR3 is TGTGCCAGCATCAGTCCGGGACAGGGGTACGAGCAGTACTTC.

The rearrangement joins TRBV10-3 to TRBJ1-5; 8 bases map to TRBD1. CDR1 is ENHRY and CDR2 is SYGVKD in the germline V gene. The CDR3 contains 13 residues. The CDR3 DNA sequence: TGTGGAGCAGGGGGCGGCCAGCATCAGCCCCAGCATTTT. Translated, it gives CGAGGGQHQPQHF.

The chain links TRBV2 to TRBJ1-6; TRBD1 matches at 7 bases. CDR3 length: 15 amino acids. Germline lookup yields CDR1 SNHLY and CDR2 FYNNEI. V was clipped by 8 bases and J by 6 bases; unmatched bases: 10. CDR3 loop: CASPSVEGANSPLHF. In DNA form, the CDR3 reads TGTGCCAGCCCGTCGGTTGAGGGGGCTAATTCACCCCTCCACTTT. Looking up the rest from reference TRBV2 and TRBJ1-6 gives the full variable domain: EPEVTQTPSHQVTQMGQEVILRCVPISNHLYFYWYRQILGQKVEFLVSFYNNEISEKSEIFDDQFSVERPDGSNFTLKIRSTKLEDSAMYFCASPSVEGANSPLHFGNGTRLTVT.

The V and J genes are TRBV9 and TRBJ1-1; D unclear. The CDR3 has 14 residues. Between the trimmed V and J ends, which lost 6 bases and 2 bases, there was a span of 14 bases. CDR1 is SGDLS and CDR2 is YYNGEE in the germline V gene. CDR3 sequence: CASTAGSFNTEAFF. Here the CDR3 DNA reads TGTGCCAGCACCGCGGGTTCATTCAACACTGAAGCTTTCTTT.

The chain couples TRBV24-1 to TRBJ2-3; TRBD2 might be the D (5 bases). The CDR3 runs 16 residues. From germline, CDR1 is KGHDR and CDR2 SFDVKD. Trimming took 0 bases from V and 1 from J, leaving 10 bases between them. This CDR3 reads CATSDLPGRGTDTQYF. CDR3 nucleotides: TGTGCCACCAGTGATTTGCCTGGGCGGGGCACAGATACGCAGTATTTT.

This chain links TRBV19 with TRBJ1-1; 7 bases are a match to TRBD1. CDR1 and CDR2 (germline): LNHDA, SQIVND (reference sequence). The CDR3 has 14 residues. V shed 5 bases, J shed 1 base, and the junction held 4 bases outside the gene matches. The CDR3 protein is CASSVRDRNTEAFF. CDR3 DNA: TGTGCCAGTAGTGTCCGGGACAGGAACACTGAAGCTTTCTTT.

This chain uses TRBV3-1 (or the pseudogene TRBV3-2) with TRBJ2-1, with D tentatively TRBD1 (6 bases). Trimming took 1 base from V and 1 from J, leaving 8 bases between them. Germline V gene data show CDR1 as LGHDT and CDR2 as YNNKEL (reference sequence). The CDR3 covers 15 residues. The CDR3 coding sequence is TGTGCCAGCAGCCAAGTAGACAGGTCCTACAATGAGCAGTTCTTC. Amino acid sequence: CASSQVDRSYNEQFF.

V usage is TRBV7-9 and J usage is TRBJ2-7; D might be TRBD2 (5 bases). The CDR3 has 14 amino acids. The germline V gene has CDR1 SEHNR and CDR2 FQNEAQ (reference sequence). V was pared by 5 bases and J by 1 base, with 12 bases between. The CDR3 loop is CASSPYGNSYEQYF. The CDR3, as DNA: TGTGCCAGCAGCCCCTACGGGAATTCCTACGAGCAGTACTTC.

This clone was recorded only once. The rearrangement links TRBV27 to TRBJ1-2; possible D gene TRBD1, 5 bases. The V gene lost 4 bases and the J gene lost 0 bases, with 15 bases spanning the gap. The germline V gene encodes CDR1 MNHEY and CDR2 SMNVEV (reference sequence). The CDR3 is 16 residues long. DNA for the CDR3: TGTGCCAGCAGTTCCCTAGGGACTCAAGCTAACTATGGCTACACCTTC. It yields the protein CASSSLGTQANYGYTF.

This clone was found once. V usage is TRBV7-2 and J usage is TRBJ1-6; D ambiguous. Trimming left V 3 bases short and J 4 bases short, with 7 bases between. Germline-derived CDR1 and CDR2 are SGHTA and FQGNSA. The CDR3 consists of 14 residues. Here the CDR3 DNA reads TGTGCCAGCAGCTTGGGCGGGTATAATTCACCCCTCCACTTT. Protein product: CASSLGGYNSPLHF.

V is TRBV5-1 and J is TRBJ2-1, with 12 nucleotides matching TRBD2. Germline V gene lookup returns CDR1 SGHRS and CDR2 YFSETQ. J lost 8 bases, V lost 4 bases, and 10 bases had no gene match. The CDR3 length is 16 residues. CDR3 amino acids: CASSTQLAGGLDEQFF. In DNA form, the CDR3 reads TGCGCCAGCAGCACCCAGCTAGCGGGGGGGCTGGATGAGCAGTTCTTC.

This chain connects TRBV11-2 to TRBJ1-1, with TRBD1 matching over 8 bases. After removal of 5 bases from V and 5 bases from J, the junction contained 10 bases not matched to a gene. In germline, CDR1 is SGHAT, CDR2 FQNNGV. The CDR3 sequence is 15 residues long. CDR3: CASSEGTGGDTEAFF. Written as DNA, the CDR3 is TGTGCCAGCAGCGAGGGAACAGGGGGGGATACTGAAGCTTTCTTT.

The chain joins TRBV7-2 to TRBJ1-1; D perhaps matches TRBD1 (5 bases). The germline V gene has CDR1 SGHTA and CDR2 FQGNSA. The CDR3 sequence is 13 residues long. V was pared by 0 bases and J by 13 bases, with 15 bases between. DNA of the CDR3: TGTGCCAGCAGCTTAGCAGGGACCTTCGGGGGTTTCTTT. Translated: CASSLAGTFGGFF.

The CDR3 coding sequence is TGTGCCAGCAGCTTACATCAGGGGAGTGAGCAGTTCTTC. Amino acid sequence: CASSLHQGSEQFF. V is TRBV7-9 and J is TRBJ2-1; tentatively, D is TRBD1 (6 bases). This CDR3 comprises 13 residues. Germline CDR1 reads SEHNR; CDR2 reads FQNEAQ (reference sequence). V lost 2 bases to trimming and J lost 9 bases, with 11 bases between them.

CDR3 DNA: TGCGCCAGCAGCCAAGTTTCCAGCTCTGGAAACACCATATATTTT. It translates to CASSQVSSSGNTIYF. The chain carries TRBV4-1 and TRBJ1-3; D gene uncertain. V shed 1 base and J shed 0 bases, with 7 bases lying between them. From germline, CDR1 is MGHRA and CDR2 YSYEKL. The CDR3 is 15 residues long.

V usage is TRBV7-2 and J usage is TRBJ1-1; TRBD1 is a possible D gene (6 bases). The CDR3 runs to 14 residues. Germline V gene data show CDR1 as SGHTA and CDR2 as FQGNSA. Trimming cost V 1 base and J 6 bases, with 12 bases left between them. DNA for the CDR3: TGTGCCAGCAGCTTAGGTAGTAGACAGGCTGAAGCTTTCTTT. Amino acid sequence: CASSLGSRQAEAFF.

This clone was seen a few times. The chain links TRBV5-5 to TRBJ2-3; D is possibly TRBD2 (6 bases). The V gene lost 2 bases and the J gene lost 2 bases, with 15 bases spanning the gap. CDR3 length: 16 amino acids. Germline assignment: CDR1 SGHKS and CDR2 YYEKEE (reference sequence). DNA of the CDR3: TGTGCCAGCAGCTTTGGGGAGGCTGCCTTCACAGATACGCAGTATTTT. Protein product: CASSFGEAAFTDTQYF.

This chain joins TRBV12-3 or TRBV12-4 and TRBJ2-1, with D perhaps matching TRBD2 (5 bases). The CDR3 contains 11 residues. V was shortened by 5 bases and J by 7 bases, with 6 bases between the two germline ends. The CDR3 DNA is TGTGCCAGCAGTCCGGGGAATGAGCAGTTCTTC. Translation: CASSPGNEQFF.